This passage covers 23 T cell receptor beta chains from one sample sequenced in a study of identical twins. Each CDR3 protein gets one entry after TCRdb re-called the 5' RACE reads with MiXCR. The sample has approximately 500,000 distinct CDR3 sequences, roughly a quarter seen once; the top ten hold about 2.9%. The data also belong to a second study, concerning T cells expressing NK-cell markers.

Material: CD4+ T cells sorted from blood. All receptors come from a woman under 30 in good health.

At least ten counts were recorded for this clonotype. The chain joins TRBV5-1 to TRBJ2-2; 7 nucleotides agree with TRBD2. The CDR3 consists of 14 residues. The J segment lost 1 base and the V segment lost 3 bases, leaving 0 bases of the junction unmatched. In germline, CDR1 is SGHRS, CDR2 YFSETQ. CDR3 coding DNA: TGCGCCAGCAGCTCTAGCGGGAACACCGGGGAGCTGTTTTTT. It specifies CASSSSGNTGELFF.

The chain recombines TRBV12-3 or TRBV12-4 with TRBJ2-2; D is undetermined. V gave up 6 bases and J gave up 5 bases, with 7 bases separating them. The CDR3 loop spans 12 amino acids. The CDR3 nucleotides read TGTGCCAGCAGCCGCCAAACCGGGGAGCTGTTTTTT. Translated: CASSRQTGELFF.

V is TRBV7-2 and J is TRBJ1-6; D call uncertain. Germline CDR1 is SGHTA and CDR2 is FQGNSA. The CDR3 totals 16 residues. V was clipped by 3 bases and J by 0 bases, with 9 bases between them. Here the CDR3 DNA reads TGTGCCAGCAGCTTTTCAGGTGCCTCCTATAATTCACCCCTCCACTTT. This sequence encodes CASSFSGASYNSPLHF.

In DNA form, the CDR3 reads TGTGCCAGCAGTTATGGCAGAGGCACTGAAGCTTTCTTT. Its protein is CASSYGRGTEAFF. J is TRBJ1-1 and V is TRBV6-2 or TRBV6-3; D not certain. Looked up from germline, CDR1 is MNHEY and CDR2 is SVGEGT. The V end lost 3 bases, the J end lost 4 bases, and 9 bases lay between the germline ends. The CDR3 contains 13 residues.

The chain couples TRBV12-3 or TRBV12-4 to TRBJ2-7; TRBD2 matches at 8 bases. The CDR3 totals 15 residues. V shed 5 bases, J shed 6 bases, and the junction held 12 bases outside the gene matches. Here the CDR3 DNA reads TGTGCCAGCAGTGGGGGGGGGACTAGTCTCGGCGAGCAGTACTTC. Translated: CASSGGGTSLGEQYF.

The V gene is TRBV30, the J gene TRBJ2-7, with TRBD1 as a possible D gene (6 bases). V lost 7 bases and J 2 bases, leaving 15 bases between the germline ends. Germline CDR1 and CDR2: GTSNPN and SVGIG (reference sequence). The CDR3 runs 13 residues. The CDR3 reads CASTGKGAYEQYF. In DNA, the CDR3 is TGTGCCTCAACAGGGAAAGGGGCCTACGAGCAGTACTTC. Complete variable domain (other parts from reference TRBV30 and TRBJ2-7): SQTIHQWPATLVQPVGSPLSLECTVEGTSNPNLYWYRQAAGRGLQLLFYSVGIGQISSEVPQNLSASRPQDRQFILSSKKLLLSDSGFYLCASTGKGAYEQYFGPGTRLTVT.

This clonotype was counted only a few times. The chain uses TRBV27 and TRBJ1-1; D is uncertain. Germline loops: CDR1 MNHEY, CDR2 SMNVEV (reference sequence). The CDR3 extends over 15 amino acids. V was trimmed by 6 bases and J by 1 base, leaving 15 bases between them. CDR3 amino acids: CASSPGGIRNTEAFF. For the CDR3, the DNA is TGTGCCAGCAGCCCCGGCGGCATACGGAACACTGAAGCTTTCTTT.

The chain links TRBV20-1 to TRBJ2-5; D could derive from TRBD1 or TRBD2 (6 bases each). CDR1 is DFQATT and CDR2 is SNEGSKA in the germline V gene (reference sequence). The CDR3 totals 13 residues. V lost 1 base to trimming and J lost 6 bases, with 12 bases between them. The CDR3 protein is CSARAGGPKTQYF. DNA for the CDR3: TGCAGTGCTAGAGCTGGGGGGCCCAAGACCCAGTACTTC.

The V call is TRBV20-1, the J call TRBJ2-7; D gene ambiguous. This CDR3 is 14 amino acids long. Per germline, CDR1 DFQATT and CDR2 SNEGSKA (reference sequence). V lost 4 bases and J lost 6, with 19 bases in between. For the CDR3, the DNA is TGCAGTGCTACTTACCGCACCTTAGGACGCGAGCAGTACTTC. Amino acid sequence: CSATYRTLGREQYF.

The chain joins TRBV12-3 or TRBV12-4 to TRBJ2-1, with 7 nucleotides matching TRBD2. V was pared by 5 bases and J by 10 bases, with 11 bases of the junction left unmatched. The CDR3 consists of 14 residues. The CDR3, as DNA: TGTGCCAGCAGTCTCCCCATCGCAGCGGGGGAGCAGTTCTTC. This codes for CASSLPIAAGEQFF.

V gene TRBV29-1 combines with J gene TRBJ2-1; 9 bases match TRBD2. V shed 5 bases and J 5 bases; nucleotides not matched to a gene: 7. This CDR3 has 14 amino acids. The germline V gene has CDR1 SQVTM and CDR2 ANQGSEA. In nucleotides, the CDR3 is TGCAGCGTTACCCGGGCGGGAGGGGACAATGAGCAGTTCTTC. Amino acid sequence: CSVTRAGGDNEQFF.

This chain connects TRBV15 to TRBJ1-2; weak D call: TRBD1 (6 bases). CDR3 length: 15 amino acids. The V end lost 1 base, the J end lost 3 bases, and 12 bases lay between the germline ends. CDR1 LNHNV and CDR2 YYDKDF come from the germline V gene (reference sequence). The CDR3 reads CATSRVTGHDYGYTF. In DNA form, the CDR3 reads TGTGCCACCAGCAGAGTAACGGGACACGACTATGGCTACACCTTC.

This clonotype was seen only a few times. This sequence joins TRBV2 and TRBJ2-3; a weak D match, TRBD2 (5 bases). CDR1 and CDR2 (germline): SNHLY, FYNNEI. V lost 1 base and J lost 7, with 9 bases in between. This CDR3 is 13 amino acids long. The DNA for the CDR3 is TGTGCCAGCAGTGAAGTACTAGGGTATACGCAGTATTTT. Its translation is CASSEVLGYTQYF. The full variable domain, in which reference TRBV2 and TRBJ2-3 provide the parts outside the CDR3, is EPEVTQTPSHQVTQMGQEVILRCVPISNHLYFYWYRQILGQKVEFLVSFYNNEISEKSEIFDDQFSVERPDGSNFTLKIRSTKLEDSAMYFCASSEVLGYTQYFGPGTRLTVL.

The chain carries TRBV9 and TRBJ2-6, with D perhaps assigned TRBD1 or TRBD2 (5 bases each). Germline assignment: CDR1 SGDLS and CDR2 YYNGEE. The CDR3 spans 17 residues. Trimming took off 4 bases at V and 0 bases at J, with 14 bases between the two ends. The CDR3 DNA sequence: TGTGCCAGCAGCCCGCATCCAGGGACCTCTGGGGCCAACGTCCTGACTTTC. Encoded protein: CASSPHPGTSGANVLTF.

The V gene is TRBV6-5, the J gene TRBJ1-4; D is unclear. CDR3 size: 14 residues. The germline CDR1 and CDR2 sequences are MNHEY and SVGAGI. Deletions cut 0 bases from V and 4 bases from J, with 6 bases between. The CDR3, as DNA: TGTGCCAGCAGTTACTCGGCAGTTAATGAAAAACTGTTTTTT. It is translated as CASSYSAVNEKLFF.

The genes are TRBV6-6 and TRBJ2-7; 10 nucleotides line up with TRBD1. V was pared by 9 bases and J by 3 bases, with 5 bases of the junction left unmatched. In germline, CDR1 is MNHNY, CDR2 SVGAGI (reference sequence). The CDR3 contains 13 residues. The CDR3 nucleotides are TGTGCCAGTACCGGGACAGGGGTCTACGAGCAGTACTTC. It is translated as CASTGTGVYEQYF.

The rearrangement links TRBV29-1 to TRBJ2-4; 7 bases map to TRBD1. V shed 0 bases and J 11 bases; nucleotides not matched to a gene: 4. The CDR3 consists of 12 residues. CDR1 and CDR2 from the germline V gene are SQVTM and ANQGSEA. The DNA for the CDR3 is TGCAGCGTTGAAGAGGGGGACAGCCTTCAGTACTTC. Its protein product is CSVEEGDSLQYF.

The CDR3: CASSPSGGRTDTQYF. CDR3 bases: TGTGCCAGCAGCCCTAGCGGGGGCCGCACAGATACGCAGTATTTT. J is TRBJ2-3 and V is TRBV3-1, with 10 bases identical to TRBD2. The CDR3 covers 15 residues. The junction had 2 bases not matched to a gene; V was cut back by 4 bases and J by 1 base. Germline-derived CDR1 and CDR2 are LGHDT and YNNKEL (reference sequence).

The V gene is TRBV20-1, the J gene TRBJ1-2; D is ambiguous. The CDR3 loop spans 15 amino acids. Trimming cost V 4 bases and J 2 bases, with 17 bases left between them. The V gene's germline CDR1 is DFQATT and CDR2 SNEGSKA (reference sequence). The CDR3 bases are TGCAGTGCTATCGCGCTCTCCTCTCTAAACTATGGCTACACCTTC. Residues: CSAIALSSLNYGYTF.

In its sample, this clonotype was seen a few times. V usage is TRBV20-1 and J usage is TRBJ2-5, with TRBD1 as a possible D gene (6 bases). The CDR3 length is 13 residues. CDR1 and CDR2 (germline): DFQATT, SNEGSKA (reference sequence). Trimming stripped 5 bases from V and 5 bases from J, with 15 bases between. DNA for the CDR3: TGCAGTGCTGCCGTTGGACAGCTTGAGACCCAGTACTTC. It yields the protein CSAAVGQLETQYF.

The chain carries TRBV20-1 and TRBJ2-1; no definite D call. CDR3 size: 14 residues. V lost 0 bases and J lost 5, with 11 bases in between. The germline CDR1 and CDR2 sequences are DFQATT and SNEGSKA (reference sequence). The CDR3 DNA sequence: TGCAGTGCTAGAGATCGGCGGCTAAACAATGAGCAGTTCTTC. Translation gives CSARDRRLNNEQFF.

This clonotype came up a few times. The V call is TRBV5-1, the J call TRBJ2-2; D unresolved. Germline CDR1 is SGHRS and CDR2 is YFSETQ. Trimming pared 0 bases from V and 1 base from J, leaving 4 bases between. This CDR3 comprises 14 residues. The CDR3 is CASSLDVNTGELFF. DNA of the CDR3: TGCGCCAGCAGCTTGGACGTGAACACCGGGGAGCTGTTTTTT.

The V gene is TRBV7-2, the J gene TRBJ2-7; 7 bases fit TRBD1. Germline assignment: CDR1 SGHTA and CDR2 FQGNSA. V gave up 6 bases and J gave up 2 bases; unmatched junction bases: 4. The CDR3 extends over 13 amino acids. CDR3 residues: CASRGQLPYEQYF. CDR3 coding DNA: TGTGCCAGCAGGGGACAGCTACCCTACGAGCAGTACTTC.